This T cell receptor (beta chain) emerged from a study of blood T cell repertoires in COVID-19. Study in general: Sites in the United States, Italy and Spain provided acute and convalescent COVID-19 samples. Sources were T cells, B-cell-depleted T cells, or PBMCs; the material itself was cDNA or gDNA.

The repertoire was sequenced with immunoSEQ multiplex PCR; TCRdb's copy has only in-frame clones and lacks some. The sample has around 160,000 clones; around 90% are singletons. V lost 7 bases to trimming and J lost 3 bases; unmatched junction nucleotides: 13. This CDR3 has 16 amino acids. Per the germline V gene, CDR1 is LGHNT and CDR2 is FRNRAP. This receptor was obtained from a man between 18 and 35 years old with acute or convalescent COVID-19. This chain links TRBV12-5 with TRBJ2-7; 9 bases fit TRBD2. The sequencing input was peripheral blood. CDR3 sequence: CASANPSGISIYEQYF. The CDR3 bases are TGTGCTAGTGCCAATCCTAGCGGGATATCGATCTACGAGCAGTACTTC.